The rows below give T cell receptor beta chains drawn from one sample of a study of cytomegalovirus exposure and HLA in healthy donors. The table came from immunoSEQ multiplex PCR; TCRdb's copy has only in-frame clones and leaves some out. This table holds roughly 160,000 clones, over 75% found once. The sequenced sample consisted of PBMCs. These receptors all stem from a middle-aged man in good health and CMV-seropositive. CDR3s include the opening cysteine and the closing phenylalanine or tryptophan. The D gene is left open where the match is weak. Size tells how often a clone was seen (once, few, many) or the class of an expanded clone, and some rows leave it out.

length: 14; D: TRBD1; size: .; J: TRBJ1-4; V: TRBV11-2; CDR3: CASSLGGGREKLFF; DNA: TGTGCCAGCAGCTTAGGAGGGGGCCGTGAAAAACTGTTTTTT
length: 15; D: TRBD1; size: .; J: TRBJ1-6; V: TRBV9; CDR3: CASSEGDRGQSPLHF; DNA: TGTGCCAGCAGCGAGGGGGACAGAGGTCAGTCACCCCTCCACTTT
length: 15; D: TRBD1; size: .; J: TRBJ1-6; V: TRBV28; CDR3: CASSSGGTGDSPLHF; DNA: TGTGCCAGCAGTTCAGGTGGAACAGGGGATTCACCCCTCCACTTT
length: 14; D: .; size: few; J: TRBJ2-3; V: TRBV23-1; CDR3: CASSPTGSTDTQYF; DNA: TGCGCCAGCAGCCCGACAGGAAGCACAGATACGCAGTATTTT
length: 13; D: .; size: .; J: TRBJ2-7; V: TRBV10-3; CDR3: CAISGGGTYGQYF; DNA: TGTGCCATCAGTGGAGGCGGAACCTACGGGCAGTACTTC
length: 15; D: .; size: .; J: TRBJ1-3; V: TRBV4-2; CDR3: CASSHIQGSENTIYF; DNA: TGTGCCAGCAGCCACATACAGGGTTCTGAAAACACCATATATTTT
length: 13; D: .; size: .; J: TRBJ1-2; V: TRBV6-1; CDR3: CASSGKNRDGYTF; DNA: TGTGCCAGCAGTGGAAAGAACAGGGATGGCTACACCTTC
length: 15; D: .; size: .; J: TRBJ1-4; V: TRBV28; CDR3: CASSTQQGLGKKLFF; DNA: TGTGCCAGCAGTACGCAACAGGGCCTAGGGAAAAAACTGTTTTTT
length: 10; D: .; size: .; J: TRBJ1-2; V: TRBV6-1; CDR3: CASMGSRNTF; DNA: TGTGCCAGCATGGGCAGCCGTAACACCTTC
length: 16; D: TRBD2; size: .; J: TRBJ2-1; V: TRBV7-9; CDR3: CSSSSSGGAAYNEQFF; DNA: TGTTCCAGCAGCTCTAGCGGGGGGGCTGCCTACAATGAGCAGTTCTTC
length: 17; D: TRBD2; size: once; J: TRBJ2-3; V: TRBV4-3; CDR3: CASSPLAGGPMTDTQYF; DNA: TGCGCCAGCAGCCCCCTAGCGGGGGGGCCTATGACAGATACGCAGTATTTT
length: 15; D: .; size: .; J: TRBJ1-5; V: TRBV19; CDR3: CASSRGREGNQPQHF; DNA: TGTGCCAGTAGTCGTGGCAGGGAAGGCAATCAGCCCCAGCATTTT
length: 13; D: TRBD1; size: .; J: TRBJ2-7; V: TRBV5-1; CDR3: CASSWDRAYEQYF; DNA: TGCGCCAGCAGCTGGGACAGAGCCTACGAGCAGTACTTC
length: 16; D: TRBD1; size: .; J: TRBJ2-5; V: TRBV7-6; CDR3: CASSLTGGEVKETQYF; DNA: TGTGCCAGCAGCCTCACAGGGGGAGAGGTTAAGGAGACCCAGTACTTC
length: 13; D: .; size: .; J: TRBJ1-1; V: TRBV6-1; CDR3: CASSGVAGTEAFF; DNA: TGTGCCAGCAGTGGGGTGGCGGGCACTGAAGCTTTCTTT
length: 15; D: .; size: .; J: TRBJ2-3; V: TRBV6-5; CDR3: CASSYSGSYTDTQYF; DNA: TGTGCCAGCAGTTACTCGGGCAGCTACACAGATACGCAGTATTTT
length: 17; D: .; size: .; J: TRBJ2-7; V: TRBV27; CDR3: CASSLSAEGQFSYEQYF; DNA: TGTGCCAGCAGTTTATCGGCCGAAGGACAGTTCTCCTACGAGCAGTACTTC
length: 17; D: .; size: .; J: TRBJ1-5; V: TRBV10-1; CDR3: CASSESRREGGDQPQHF; DNA: TGCGCCAGCAGTGAGTCGAGACGAGAGGGGGGGGATCAGCCCCAGCATTTT
length: 12; D: .; size: .; J: TRBJ1-5; V: TRBV28; CDR3: CASMTGHQPQHF; DNA: TGTGCCAGCATGACAGGCCATCAGCCCCAGCATTTT
length: 14; D: .; size: .; J: TRBJ2-4; V: TRBV7-2; CDR3: CASSPPPRGNIQYF; DNA: TGTGCCAGCAGCCCACCCCCGAGAGGGAACATTCAGTACTTC
length: 14; D: TRBD1; size: .; J: TRBJ1-1; V: TRBV27; CDR3: CASSATGMNTEAFF; DNA: TGTGCCAGCAGTGCGACAGGGATGAACACTGAAGCTTTCTTT
length: 13; D: .; size: .; J: TRBJ1-2; V: TRBV28; CDR3: CASSSGQVLGYTF; DNA: TGTGCCAGCAGTTCTGGACAAGTACTTGGCTACACCTTC
length: 13; D: .; size: .; J: TRBJ1-5; V: TRBV2; CDR3: CASSVRVRQPQHF; DNA: TGTGCCAGCAGCGTCAGGGTTAGGCAGCCCCAGCATTTT
length: 15; D: .; size: .; J: TRBJ2-7; V: TRBV18; CDR3: CASRQNPEVAYEQYF; DNA: TGTGCCAGCCGACAGAACCCAGAGGTCGCCTACGAGCAGTACTTC
length: 16; D: TRBD2; size: .; J: TRBJ2-3; V: TRBV15; CDR3: CATSRVRGGAEDTQYF; DNA: TGTGCCACCAGCAGAGTCCGCGGGGGGGCCGAAGATACGCAGTATTTT
length: 15; D: .; size: .; J: TRBJ2-3; V: TRBV5-1; CDR3: CASSLASGEPDTQYF; DNA: TGCGCCAGCAGCTTGGCCTCCGGGGAACCGGATACGCAGTATTTT
length: 12; D: .; size: few; J: TRBJ2-3; V: TRBV29-1; CDR3: CSVLGFTDTQYF; DNA: TGCAGCGTTCTCGGGTTCACAGATACGCAGTATTTT
length: 15; D: .; size: .; J: TRBJ2-3; V: TRBV27; CDR3: CASTLGGASTDTQYF; DNA: TGTGCCAGCACCTTGGGGGGAGCTAGCACAGATACGCAGTATTTT
length: 16; D: TRBD1; size: once; J: TRBJ1-2; V: TRBV5-1; CDR3: CASSPTNRGSNYGYTF; DNA: TGCGCCAGCAGCCCGACTAACAGGGGAAGTAACTATGGCTACACCTTC
length: 14; D: .; size: few; J: TRBJ2-3; V: TRBV29-1; CDR3: CSVKGGGPKDTQYF; DNA: TGCAGCGTTAAAGGGGGGGGCCCGAAAGATACGCAGTATTTT
length: 12; D: .; size: .; J: TRBJ2-2; V: TRBV11-2; CDR3: CASSRSAGELFF; DNA: TGTGCCAGCAGCAGGAGTGCCGGGGAGCTGTTTTTT
length: 15; D: TRBD1; size: .; J: TRBJ2-1; V: TRBV27; CDR3: CASSLADRGGNEQFF; DNA: TGTGCCAGCAGTTTAGCGGACAGGGGAGGGAATGAGCAGTTCTTC
length: 17; D: .; size: .; J: TRBJ2-1; V: TRBV19; CDR3: CASSIVTRGGPYNEQFF; DNA: TGTGCCAGTAGTATAGTGACCCGCGGGGGCCCCTACAATGAGCAGTTCTTC
length: 15; D: .; size: .; J: TRBJ2-7; V: TRBV6-1; CDR3: CASSEAPGVVREQYF; DNA: TGTGCCAGCAGTGAAGCGCCAGGGGTAGTGCGCGAGCAGTACTTC
length: 15; D: TRBD1; size: few; J: TRBJ1-3; V: TRBV7-2; CDR3: CASSQDRLRGNTIYF; DNA: TGTGCCAGCAGCCAGGACAGGCTCCGCGGAAACACCATATATTTT
length: 16; D: TRBD2; size: .; J: TRBJ2-1; V: TRBV28; CDR3: CASSYTTSGYYNEQFF; DNA: TGTGCCAGCAGTTATACGACTAGCGGATATTACAATGAGCAGTTCTTC
length: 13; D: .; size: .; J: TRBJ2-7; V: TRBV4-3; CDR3: CASSQSKSYEQYF; DNA: TGCGCCAGCAGCCAATCTAAGAGCTACGAGCAGTACTTC
length: 13; D: .; size: .; J: TRBJ1-2; V: TRBV6-5; CDR3: CASSSVPLYGYTF; DNA: TGTGCCAGCAGTTCGGTCCCGCTATATGGCTACACCTTC
length: 16; D: .; size: .; J: TRBJ1-1; V: TRBV28; CDR3: CASSLPRGGLNTEAFF; DNA: TGTGCCAGCAGTTTACCCCGGGGGGGTCTTAACACTGAAGCTTTCTTT
length: 13; D: .; size: few; J: TRBJ2-1; V: TRBV2; CDR3: CACGELAYNEQFF; DNA: TGTGCCTGCGGGGAATTAGCCTACAATGAGCAGTTCTTC
length: 15; D: .; size: .; J: TRBJ1-1; V: TRBV7-8; CDR3: CASSPRQFLNTEAFF; DNA: TGTGCCAGCAGCCCAAGACAGTTTCTGAACACTGAAGCTTTCTTT
length: 16; D: TRBD1; size: .; J: TRBJ2-3; V: TRBV27; CDR3: CASSGLRGLGTDTQYF; DNA: TGTGCCAGCAGTGGCCTGAGGGGGCTGGGTACAGATACGCAGTATTTT
length: 14; D: .; size: .; J: TRBJ1-1; V: TRBV11-3; CDR3: CASSLGGQNTEAFF; DNA: TGTGCCAGCAGCTTAGGGGGCCAAAACACTGAAGCTTTCTTT
length: 12; D: .; size: once; J: TRBJ1-2; V: TRBV29-1; CDR3: CSVEDNNYGYTF; DNA: TGCAGCGTTGAAGATAATAACTATGGCTACACCTTC
length: 16; D: TRBD1; size: .; J: TRBJ1-2; V: TRBV6-6; CDR3: CASSPSGTESNYGYTF; DNA: TGTGCCAGCAGTCCATCCGGGACAGAGTCTAACTATGGCTACACCTTC
length: 13; D: .; size: .; J: TRBJ2-1; V: TRBV7-7; CDR3: CASSPDKHNEQFF; DNA: TGTGCCAGCAGCCCGGACAAACACAATGAGCAGTTCTTC
length: 14; D: TRBD2; size: .; J: TRBJ2-5; V: TRBV2; CDR3: CARTSGSGRETQYF; DNA: TGTGCCCGAACGTCCGGGTCCGGGAGGGAGACCCAGTACTTC
length: 15; D: TRBD1; size: .; J: TRBJ2-4; V: TRBV29-1; CDR3: CSVERTGGAKNIQYF; DNA: TGCAGCGTCGAAAGGACAGGGGGAGCCAAAAACATTCAGTACTTC
length: 14; D: TRBD1; size: .; J: TRBJ1-2; V: TRBV5-4; CDR3: CASSRPGQGYGYTF; DNA: TGTGCCAGCAGCCGACCGGGACAGGGCTATGGCTACACCTTC
length: 16; D: TRBD2; size: .; J: TRBJ2-1; V: TRBV11-2; CDR3: CASSLERGANYNEQFF; DNA: TGTGCCAGCAGCTTAGAGCGGGGGGCGAACTACAATGAGCAGTTCTTC
length: 14; D: .; size: .; J: TRBJ1-1; V: TRBV28; CDR3: CASSLTAMNTEAFF; DNA: TGTGCCAGCAGTTTAACAGCTATGAACACTGAAGCTTTCTTT
length: 16; D: TRBD1; size: few; J: TRBJ2-2; V: TRBV5-4; CDR3: CASSSWGTENTGELFF; DNA: TGTGCCAGCAGCTCTTGGGGGACAGAGAACACCGGGGAGCTGTTTTTT
length: 15; D: TRBD2; size: .; J: TRBJ2-1; V: TRBV6-6; CDR3: CASSYLAGGIDEQFF; DNA: TGTGCCAGCAGTTATCTAGCGGGGGGCATAGATGAGCAGTTCTTC
length: 17; D: TRBD1; size: once; J: TRBJ2-1; V: TRBV4-2; CDR3: CASSQDRDRAFYNEQFF; DNA: TGTGCCAGCAGCCAAGACCGAGACAGGGCCTTCTACAATGAGCAGTTCTTC
length: 14; D: .; size: .; J: TRBJ1-6; V: TRBV7-2; CDR3: CASSRSPQGSPLHF; DNA: TGTGCCAGCAGCCGTTCCCCTCAGGGTTCACCCCTCCACTTT
length: 17; D: .; size: .; J: TRBJ2-7; V: TRBV13; CDR3: CASSSHQGGEPSYEQYF; DNA: TGTGCCAGCAGCTCCCATCAGGGCGGAGAACCCTCCTACGAGCAGTACTTC
length: 15; D: TRBD1; size: .; J: TRBJ1-2; V: TRBV29-1; CDR3: CSVEPGQGINYGYTF; DNA: TGCAGCGTTGAACCAGGACAGGGGATTAACTATGGCTACACCTTC